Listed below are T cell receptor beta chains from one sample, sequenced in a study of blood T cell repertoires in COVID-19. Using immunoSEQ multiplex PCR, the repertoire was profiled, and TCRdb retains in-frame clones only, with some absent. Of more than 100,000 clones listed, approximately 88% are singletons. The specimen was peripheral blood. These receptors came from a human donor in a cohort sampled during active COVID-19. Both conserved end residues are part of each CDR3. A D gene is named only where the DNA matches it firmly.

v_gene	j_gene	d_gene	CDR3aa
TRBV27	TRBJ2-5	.	CASSRQVSQETQYF
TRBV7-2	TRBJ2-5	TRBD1	CASSPRGSWETQYF
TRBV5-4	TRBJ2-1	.	CASSLDGNYNEQFF
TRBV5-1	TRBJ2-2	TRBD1	CASSPQGQGATGELFF
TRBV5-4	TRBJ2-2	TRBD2	CASSPSGGAGTGELFF
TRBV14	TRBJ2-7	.	CASSHGGSYEQYF
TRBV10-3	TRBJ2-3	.	CAISGDWASTDTQYF
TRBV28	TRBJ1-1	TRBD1	CASRRTGGTEAFF
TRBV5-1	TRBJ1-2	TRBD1	CASAGTGRYGYTF
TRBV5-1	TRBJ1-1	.	CASSKSTPSNTEAFF
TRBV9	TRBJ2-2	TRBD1	CASSALDRPGELFF
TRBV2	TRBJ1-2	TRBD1	CASNGQAYYGYTF
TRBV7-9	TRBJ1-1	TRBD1	CASTLRDRDAFF
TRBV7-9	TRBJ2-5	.	CASSFKGGQETQYF
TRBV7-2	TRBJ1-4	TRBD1	CASSVGTAQREKLFF
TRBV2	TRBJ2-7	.	CASRRERSWEQYF
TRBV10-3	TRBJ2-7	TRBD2	CAISETRTSGYSYEQYF
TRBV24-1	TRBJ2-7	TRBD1	CATSDFWDRSYEQYF
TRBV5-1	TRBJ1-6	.	CASSVDSPYNSPLHF
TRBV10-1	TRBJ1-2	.	CASSEQTNYGYTF
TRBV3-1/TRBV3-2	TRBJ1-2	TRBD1	CASSQDLQGGHGYTF
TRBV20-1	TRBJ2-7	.	CSARSGFEQYF
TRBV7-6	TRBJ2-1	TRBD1	CASSLEGAGYNEQFF
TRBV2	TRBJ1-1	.	CASSAGEVGTEAFF
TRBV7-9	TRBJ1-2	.	CASSLLGGGYTF
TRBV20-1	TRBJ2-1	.	CSASPLAEQFF
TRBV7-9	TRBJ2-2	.	CASSLAGSKEVNTGELFF
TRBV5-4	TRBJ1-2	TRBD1	CASSLEGALFYGYTF